These 10 T cell receptor beta chains were sequenced from one sample in a study of cytotoxic CD8 clonotypes in ibrutinib-treated CLL. Only in-frame clones appear in the TCRdb table, and some are missing; sequencing was by immunoSEQ multiplex PCR. The sample shows about 140,000 clones, around 80% of them seen only once. The sample in question was PBMCs, obtained after 36 months of ibrutinib treatment. These receptors all come from a human donor with chronic lymphocytic leukemia.

This chain connects TRBV28 to TRBJ1-5; D uncertain. Per germline, CDR1 MDHEN and CDR2 SYDVKM. There are 13 residues in the CDR3. V was clipped by 7 bases and J by 5 bases, with 12 bases between them. The CDR3: CASTMQAYQPQHF. The CDR3 DNA follows: TGTGCCAGCACCATGCAGGCTTATCAGCCCCAGCATTTT.

J is TRBJ2-1 and V is TRBV27, with 7 bases lining up with TRBD1. Germline V gene data show CDR1 as MNHEY and CDR2 as SMNVEV (reference sequence). This CDR3 is built from 16 residues. The J segment lost 4 bases and the V segment lost 6 bases, leaving 12 bases of the junction unmatched. The CDR3: CASRKTGTVIYNEQFF. In nucleotides, the CDR3 is TGTGCCAGCAGAAAAACCGGGACAGTGATATACAATGAGCAGTTCTTC.

Of note for this clone: The identical CDR3 is also encoded by other nucleotide sequences in the sample. The CDR3, as DNA: TGTGCCAGCTCGCCTGGCTCTGGGGCCAACGTCCTGACTTTC. Amino acid sequence: CASSPGSGANVLTF. This chain connects TRBV18 to TRBJ2-6; D remains ambiguous. CDR3 length equals 14 residues. Germline values: CDR1 KGHSH, CDR2 LQKENI. The ends were cut back, 6 bases at V and 0 bases at J, with 6 bases in the middle.

This clone has just a few counts. The DNA for the CDR3 is TGTGCCAGCAGACCCAGGGTCCCCATCTATGGCTACACCTTC. Residues: CASRPRVPIYGYTF. The chain uses TRBV7-9 and TRBJ1-2, with D maybe TRBD1 (5 bases). The CDR3 sequence is 14 residues long. Trimming left V 6 bases short and J 4 bases short, with 15 bases between. Germline CDR1 and CDR2: SEHNR and FQNEAQ (reference sequence).

V and J are TRBV5-1 and TRBJ2-1, with D hard to call. V was trimmed by 4 bases and J by 8 bases, leaving 10 bases between them. Germline V CDR1 and CDR2: SGHRS, YFSETQ. There are 12 residues in the CDR3. CDR3 residues: CASSPVVDEQFF. For the CDR3, the DNA is TGCGCCAGCAGCCCGGTAGTCGATGAGCAGTTCTTC.

This clone was seen a handful of times. The V gene is TRBV5-4, the J gene TRBJ1-6; unclear D gene. The ends were cut back, 0 bases at V and 7 bases at J, with 5 bases in the middle. Germline CDR1 and CDR2: SGHNT and YYREEE (reference sequence). The CDR3 consists of 13 residues. CDR3 DNA sequence: TGTGCCAGCAGCTTGGGGGAAAATTCACCCCTCCACTTT. Its translation: CASSLGENSPLHF.

This clone appeared a few times. This chain joins TRBV28 and TRBJ2-7; the match to TRBD1 covers 7 bases. The CDR3 is made up of 15 amino acids. Germline CDR1 MDHEN, CDR2 SYDVKM. V lost 5 bases and J lost 2; bases outside the gene matches: 9. The CDR3 DNA follows: TGTGCCAGCAGTCATAACAGGGGTTTCCCCTACGAGCAGTACTTC. It is translated as CASSHNRGFPYEQYF.

CDR3 in DNA: TGTGCCAGCAAACTAGCGGGAGCCCACTACGAGCAGTACTTC. Translating gives CASKLAGAHYEQYF. The V and J genes are TRBV27 and TRBJ2-7; 11 bases map to TRBD2. V was clipped by 7 bases and J by 3 bases; unmatched bases: 5. From germline, CDR1 is MNHEY and CDR2 SMNVEV (reference sequence). The CDR3 has 14 residues.

The rearrangement uses TRBV28 and TRBJ1-2; unclear D gene. V shed 7 bases and J shed 1 base, with 16 bases lying between them. The CDR3 is 15 residues long. The V gene's germline CDR1 is MDHEN and CDR2 SYDVKM. CDR3 residues: CASIPNPGLNYGYTF. CDR3 nucleotides: TGTGCCAGCATTCCGAATCCTGGGCTTAACTATGGCTACACCTTC.

This chain uses TRBV5-1 with TRBJ2-1, with 12 bases aligning to TRBD2. CDR1 is SGHRS and CDR2 is YFSETQ in the germline V gene. V lost 3 bases and J lost 6; bases outside the gene matches: 10. CDR3 length: 17 amino acids. The CDR3 DNA reads as TGCGCCAGCAGCTCTGGACTAGCGGGACCCGGGGGCAATGAGCAGTTCTTC. Protein: CASSSGLAGPGGNEQFF.